What follows are 18 T cell receptor beta chains derived from one specimen sequenced in a study of response to subunit inactivated influenza vaccine. TCRdb analysed the RT-PCR reads with MiXCR anew, one entry per CDR3 protein. The data contain just under 550,000 distinct CDR3 sequences, approximately 20% of them singletons. The same specimen was also included in a second study, on T cells expressing NK-cell markers. That work states: The cDNA for TCR beta came from 5'RACE template switching with UMIs.

The sequencing used CD4+ T cells sorted from PBMCs, collected 11 to 12 days after vaccination. Every receptor here comes from a man aged 50 to 59 who received an inactivated influenza vaccine.

This clonotype was found a few times. The genes are TRBV5-1 and TRBJ2-5, with D perhaps TRBD2 (6 bases). The CDR3 sequence is 13 residues long. CDR1 SGHRS and CDR2 YFSETQ come from the germline V gene. Trimming took 5 bases from V and 7 from J, leaving 15 bases between them. CDR3 nucleotide sequence: TGCGCCAGCAGGACTAGTGAGGCGGGGACCCAGTACTTC. Its protein is CASRTSEAGTQYF.

The gene calls are TRBV6-2 or TRBV6-3 and TRBJ1-5, with TRBD1 matching over 10 bases. The germline CDR1 and CDR2 sequences are MNHEY and SVGEGT. CDR3 length equals 16 residues. V shed 6 bases, J shed 5 bases, and the junction held 10 bases outside the gene matches. The CDR3 loop is CASRPRQGARDQPQHF. In nucleotides, the CDR3 is TGTGCCAGCAGGCCCCGACAGGGGGCTAGGGATCAGCCCCAGCATTTT.

V usage is TRBV20-1 and J usage is TRBJ2-1; no clear D. The V end lost 3 bases, the J end lost 9 bases, and 15 bases lay between the germline ends. This CDR3 is built from 13 residues. In germline, CDR1 is DFQATT, CDR2 SNEGSKA (reference sequence). The CDR3: CSARSGDLVEQFF. CDR3 nucleotide sequence: TGCAGTGCTAGGTCGGGTGATCTCGTTGAGCAGTTCTTC.

The chain employs TRBV19 and TRBJ2-2; 7 bases align to TRBD2. Trimming removed 4 bases from V and 0 bases from J; junction bases left unmatched: 5. In germline, CDR1 is LNHDA, CDR2 SQIVND (reference sequence). The CDR3 consists of 16 residues. The CDR3 DNA is TGTGCCAGTAGTAGGACGGCGGGGGCGAACACCGGGGAGCTGTTTTTT. Its protein is CASSRTAGANTGELFF.

The rearrangement links TRBV20-1 to TRBJ1-5; D is unclear. V was pared by 0 bases and J by 0 bases, with 12 bases between. CDR1 and CDR2 from the germline V gene are DFQATT and SNEGSKA (reference sequence). This CDR3 has 16 amino acids. The CDR3 sequence is CSARERPTASNQPQHF. The CDR3 nucleotides are TGCAGTGCTAGAGAAAGGCCGACGGCTAGCAATCAGCCCCAGCATTTT.

This clonotype has only a few counts. The rearrangement uses TRBV7-2 and TRBJ2-5; D is unresolved. Trimming took 2 bases from V and 5 from J, leaving 18 bases between them. Germline V lookup: CDR1 SGHTA, CDR2 FQGNSA. The CDR3 loop spans 16 amino acids. CDR3 nucleotides: TGTGCCAGCAGCTTATTCCCGGGCCCTATAGGGGAGACCCAGTACTTC. Translation: CASSLFPGPIGETQYF.

J is TRBJ2-7 and V is TRBV7-2; 15 bases align to TRBD2. The V gene's germline CDR1 is SGHTA and CDR2 FQGNSA. V dropped 5 bases and J dropped 5; count of bases not matched to a gene: 7. The CDR3 consists of 16 residues. CDR3 sequence: CASSLWTSGGADEQYF. The CDR3 DNA sequence: TGTGCCAGCAGCCTTTGGACTAGCGGGGGGGCGGACGAGCAGTACTTC. The variable domain in full, completed from reference TRBV7-2 and TRBJ2-7, reads GAGVSQSPSNKVTEKGKDVELRCDPISGHTALYWYRQSLGQGLEFLIYFQGNSAPDKSGLPSDRFSAERTGGSVSTLTIQRTQQEDSAVYLCASSLWTSGGADEQYFGPGTRLTVT.

The chain carries TRBV6-2 or TRBV6-3 and TRBJ2-7, with 7 bases fitting TRBD1. The germline V gene encodes CDR1 MNHEY and CDR2 SVGEGT. This CDR3 has 13 amino acids. V was pared by 6 bases and J by 3 bases, with 5 bases of the junction left unmatched. CDR3 bases: TGTGCCAGCAGACTACAGGGGATCTACGAGCAGTACTTC. Protein: CASRLQGIYEQYF.

This clonotype showed up just once. The V and J genes are TRBV11-1 and TRBJ2-1, with D unresolved. The germline V and J ends were trimmed by 1 base and 4 bases, with 14 bases remaining between them. This CDR3 comprises 16 residues. Looked up from germline, CDR1 is SGHAT and CDR2 is FQDESV (reference sequence). CDR3 in DNA: TGTGCCAGCAGCTTAGAAAATCTTTTTCTATACAATGAGCAGTTCTTC. Its protein product is CASSLENLFLYNEQFF.

The chain is built from TRBV6-2 or TRBV6-3 and TRBJ1-5; D is perhaps TRBD1 (5 bases). V was clipped by 4 bases and J by 4 bases, with 8 bases between them. The CDR3 loop spans 13 amino acids. Germline lookup yields CDR1 MNHEY and CDR2 SVGEGT. CDR3 in DNA: TGTGCCAGCAGTTTTAAGGGGAATCAGCCCCAGCATTTT. Its protein is CASSFKGNQPQHF.

This clonotype showed up just a few times. This rearrangement joins TRBV5-1 to TRBJ2-7, with 13 positions matching TRBD2. In germline, CDR1 is SGHRS, CDR2 YFSETQ. This CDR3 is built from 15 residues. Trimming at V came to 4 bases and at J to 9 bases, leaving 10 bases not matched to a gene. CDR3 nucleotides: TGCGCCAGCAGCCCGCTTGGACTAGCGGGAGAGGGGCAGTACTTC. As protein: CASSPLGLAGEGQYF. The complete variable domain, with remaining parts taken from reference TRBV5-1 and TRBJ2-7, reads KAGVTQTPRYLIKTRGQQVTLSCSPISGHRSVSWYQQTPGQGLQFLFEYFSETQRNKGNFPGRFSGRQFSNSRSEMNVSTLELGDSALYLCASSPLGLAGEGQYFGPGTRLTVT.

This clonotype has just a few counts. The V gene is TRBV18, the J gene TRBJ2-7; TRBD2 agrees at 9 bases. The CDR3 runs to 14 residues. Trimming took 6 bases from V and 6 from J; bases not matched to a gene: 9. Germline CDR1 KGHSH, CDR2 LQKENI. The CDR3 DNA reads TGTGCCAGCTCCCCAAGCGGGAGGTATCTCGAGCAGTACTTC. The encoded protein is CASSPSGRYLEQYF.

This clonotype has just a few counts. The J gene is TRBJ2-7, the V gene TRBV27; D perhaps matches TRBD2 (6 bases). CDR3 size: 15 residues. Germline V CDR1 and CDR2: MNHEY, SMNVEV (reference sequence). Trimming pared 8 bases from V and 0 bases from J, leaving 17 bases between. The CDR3 protein is CASASGGSSSYEQYF. CDR3 DNA sequence: TGTGCCAGCGCTTCAGGAGGGAGTAGCTCCTACGAGCAGTACTTC.

The V and J genes are TRBV2 and TRBJ1-3; no reliable D call. V dropped 6 bases and J dropped 4 bases, with 13 bases sitting between them. Germline CDR1 and CDR2: SNHLY and FYNNEI. The CDR3 contains 14 residues. The DNA of the CDR3 is TGTGCCAGCAGAGCTAACTTAAGGGGAAACACCATATATTTT. Translated, it gives CASRANLRGNTIYF. The whole variable domain, remainder taken from reference TRBV2 and TRBJ1-3, is EPEVTQTPSHQVTQMGQEVILRCVPISNHLYFYWYRQILGQKVEFLVSFYNNEISEKSEIFDDQFSVERPDGSNFTLKIRSTKLEDSAMYFCASRANLRGNTIYFGEGSWLTVV.

The CDR3 sequence is CSATWRTSGVADTQYF. CDR3 DNA sequence: TGCAGTGCTACATGGAGAACTAGCGGGGTTGCAGATACGCAGTATTTT. The chain joins TRBV20-1 to TRBJ2-3, with 10 bases that match TRBD2. V gave up 4 bases and J gave up 4 bases; unmatched junction bases: 11. The CDR3 is 16 residues long. The germline V gene encodes CDR1 DFQATT and CDR2 SNEGSKA (reference sequence).

This clonotype was seen a few times. V usage is TRBV12-3 or TRBV12-4 and J usage is TRBJ2-1, with D possibly being TRBD1 (6 bases). The CDR3 is 12 amino acids. The germline V and J ends were trimmed by 6 bases and 7 bases, with 10 bases remaining between them. CDR3 nucleotide sequence: TGTGCCAGCAGCATGAGGGGGAATGAGCAGTTCTTC. Translation gives CASSMRGNEQFF.

The genes are TRBV2 and TRBJ2-7; the match to TRBD1 covers 9 bases. Germline assignment: CDR1 SNHLY and CDR2 FYNNEI. The length of the CDR3 is 14 residues. J gave up 3 bases and V 6 bases, and 6 bases lay outside the gene matches. CDR3 in DNA: TGTGCCAGCAGGATACAGGGGGCTAACTACGAGCAGTACTTC. Translation: CASRIQGANYEQYF.

This clonotype was counted many times. The chain combines TRBV5-1 with TRBJ2-7; D gene unclear. V lost 4 bases and J lost 2, with 16 bases in between. CDR3 length: 15 amino acids. Germline loops: CDR1 SGHRS, CDR2 YFSETQ. This CDR3 reads CASSISGVNPYEQYF. As DNA, the CDR3 is TGCGCCAGCAGCATAAGTGGGGTCAACCCCTACGAGCAGTACTTC.